One sample yielded the 8 T cell receptor beta chains listed below, sequenced in a study of graft-versus-host responses after intestinal transplantation (dated by TCRdb to the early 2020s). This sample's time point label indicates: cells obtained before transplantation from donor or recipient. The library came from the immunoSEQ multiplex PCR assay. In TCRdb, the immuneACCESS table is reduced to in-frame sequences with V and J assigned. These tables do not hold every clone; where another copy was compared, an unresolved V gene accounts for under half, and the others remain unexplained. The sample table lists roughly 70,000 clones, approximately 80% of them with a count of one. The ten top clones hold around 0.37% of the sample. Antigen specificity for these receptors is unknown. The sequenced sample was unstimulated CD4+ T cells sorted from spleen or lymph node cells, obtained before transplant. The receptors derive from a human donor who was the organ donor for an intestinal transplant.

V gene TRBV27 combines with J gene TRBJ1-2; weak D call: TRBD1 (6 bases). This CDR3 contains 14 residues. Germline CDR1 and CDR2: MNHEY and SMNVEV (reference sequence). V lost 4 bases, J lost 2 bases, and 11 bases lay in between. The CDR3 is CASSYGGLNYGYTF. The CDR3 DNA sequence: TGTGCCAGCAGTTACGGGGGGCTGAACTATGGCTACACCTTC.

The chain employs TRBV4-2 and TRBJ1-2; perhaps TRBD1 as D (5 bases). V gave up 1 base and J gave up 8 bases, with 14 bases separating them. CDR1 and CDR2 (germline): LGHNA, YNFKEQ. This CDR3 comprises 14 residues. The CDR3 DNA sequence: TGTGCCAGCAGCCAAGTGGAGGGGCAGAGGGGCTACACCTTC. This sequence encodes CASSQVEGQRGYTF.

This clone was detected only once. The chain is built from TRBV25-1 and TRBJ2-1; no firm D call. Trimming shortened V by 1 base and J by 11 bases, and 9 bases separated the two germline ends. Germline values: CDR1 MGHDK, CDR2 SYGVNS. The CDR3 has 12 residues. This CDR3 reads CASSESERKQFF. The CDR3 region has the DNA TGTGCCAGCAGTGAATCTGAGAGGAAGCAGTTCTTC. Full variable domain (outside the CDR3, taken from reference TRBV25-1 and TRBJ2-1): EADIYQTPRYLVIGTGKKITLECSQTMGHDKMYWYQQDPGMELHLIHYSYGVNSTEKGDLSSESTVSRIRTEHFPLTLESARPSHTSQYLCASSESERKQFFGPGTRLTVL.

The chain carries TRBV19 and TRBJ1-1; D ambiguous. CDR1 LNHDA and CDR2 SQIVND come from the germline V gene (reference sequence). The length of the CDR3 is 13 residues. V lost 5 bases to trimming and J lost 5 bases, with 12 bases between them. CDR3 sequence: CASSVSLSTEAFF. The CDR3, as DNA: TGTGCCAGTAGTGTTTCATTGAGTACTGAAGCTTTCTTT.

This clone has a handful of counts. The CDR3 loop reads CASSFYRMSEQFF. The CDR3 DNA follows: TGTGCCAGCAGCTTTTACAGGATGAGTGAGCAGTTCTTC. The J gene is TRBJ2-1, the V gene TRBV5-4; TRBD1 is a possible D gene (5 bases). From germline, CDR1 is SGHNT and CDR2 YYREEE (reference sequence). CDR3 size: 13 residues. The V gene lost 2 bases and the J gene lost 9 bases, with 12 bases spanning the gap. The whole variable domain, remainder taken from reference TRBV5-4 and TRBJ2-1, is ETGVTQSPTHLIKTRGQQVTLRCSSQSGHNTVSWYQQALGQGPQFIFQYYREEENGRGNFPPRFSGLQFPNYSSELNVNALELDDSALYLCASSFYRMSEQFFGPGTRLTVL.

The chain has TRBV2 and TRBJ1-6; D remains ambiguous. CDR1 and CDR2 from the germline V gene are SNHLY and FYNNEI. The CDR3 runs 15 residues. Trimming removed 4 bases at V and 6 bases at J, with 13 bases between. CDR3 residues: CASSVEGGVNSPLHF. The DNA of the CDR3 is TGTGCCAGCAGTGTTGAGGGTGGGGTTAATTCACCCCTCCACTTT.

V usage is TRBV10-3 and J usage is TRBJ1-2, with 7 bases that match TRBD1. After removal of 6 bases from V and 5 bases from J, the junction contained 6 bases not matched to a gene. The CDR3 is 13 residues long. CDR1 is ENHRY and CDR2 is SYGVKD in the germline V gene. The CDR3: CAIRDRVEYGYTF. The CDR3 DNA is TGTGCCATCAGAGACAGGGTGGAGTATGGCTACACCTTC.

This chain joins TRBV4-3 and TRBJ1-4, with D possibly matching TRBD1 (6 bases). Germline V lookup: CDR1 LGHNA, CDR2 YSLEER. The CDR3 is 16 residues long. V lost 0 bases to trimming and J lost 10 bases, with 18 bases between them. The CDR3 nucleotides are TGCGCCAGCAGCCAAGAGTCGGGGGGCCATAGAGTAAAACTGTTTTTT. Translating it yields CASSQESGGHRVKLFF.